Shown below are 19 T cell receptor beta chains from a single sample sequenced in a study of Graves' ophthalmopathy and Graves' hyperthyroidism. The sequenced template was RNA, covering the TCR beta CDR3 region. Second-round multiplex PCR came after first-round RT-PCR with HTBI primers. TCRdb redid the calling of the multiplex PCR reads with MiXCR, one entry per CDR3 protein. The table has about 40,000 distinct CDR3 sequences, under 65% seen once; the top ten hold less than 20%. The sample consisted of peripheral blood. The receptors come from an adult man with Graves' ophthalmopathy.

The CDR3 loop is CATSDAGTGYEQYF. CDR3 bases: TGTGCCACCAGTGATGCCGGGACAGGGTACGAGCAGTACTTC. This chain uses TRBV24-1 with TRBJ2-1, with 9 bases identical to TRBD1. The DNA end lines up better with TRBJ2-7; the J call may be wrong. The germline V gene has CDR1 KGHDR and CDR2 SFDVKD. This CDR3 region has 14 residues.

The CDR3 sequence is CAWRGRSTDTQHF. The CDR3 nucleotides read TGTGCCTGGAGAGGGAGAAGCACAGATACGCAGCATTTT. The gene calls are TRBV6-4 and TRBJ2-3; D gene uncertain. The tail of the sequence fits TRBJ1-5 better, so the J call may be wrong. Germline assignment: CDR1 MRHNA and CDR2 SNTAGT. This CDR3 contains 13 residues.

In its sample, this clonotype ranks as medium-sized. The V gene is TRBV25-1, the J gene TRBJ1-6; D perhaps matches TRBD1 (6 bases). Deletions cut 3 bases from V and 7 bases from J, with 16 bases between. The germline V gene encodes CDR1 MGHDK and CDR2 SYGVNS. The CDR3 sequence is 16 residues long. The CDR3 region is CASSDPRRQENSPLHF. The CDR3 DNA sequence: TGTGCCAGCAGTGATCCGAGGAGACAGGAAAATTCACCCCTCCACTTT.

The sample holds a few counts of this clonotype. This chain links TRBV12-3 or TRBV12-4 with TRBJ2-1; 9 bases line up with TRBD2. Trimming cost V 6 bases and J 8 bases; bases outside gene matches: 14. The CDR3 consists of 16 residues. As DNA, the CDR3 is TGTGCCAGCAGAGCAACGAGGGCGGGGGGGCGGGATGAGCAGTTCTTC. Protein product: CASRATRAGGRDEQFF.

This clonotype was seen ten or more times. This chain links TRBV5-8 with TRBJ2-7, with TRBD1 matching over 12 bases. Germline loops: CDR1 SGHTS, CDR2 YDEGEE. The V and J ends lost 4 bases and 4 bases, in that order; junction bases with no gene match: 6. CDR3 size: 15 residues. The CDR3 spells CASSPGTGGVYEQYF. For the CDR3, the DNA is TGTGCCAGCAGCCCGGGGACAGGGGGCGTTTACGAGCAGTACTTC.

This clonotype was observed many times. This chain links TRBV12-3 or TRBV12-4 with TRBJ1-2; D is undetermined. The CDR3 consists of 13 residues. V was pared by 3 bases and J by 5 bases, with 10 bases between. The CDR3 protein is CASSFGVGYGYTF. The DNA for the CDR3 is TGTGCCAGCAGTTTCGGGGTTGGGTATGGCTACACCTTC.

This rearrangement joins TRBV2 to TRBJ2-3; D might be TRBD2 (5 bases). The V end was cut by 6 bases, the J end by 6 bases, with 10 bases between. The CDR3 runs to 12 residues. Germline assignment: CDR1 SNHLY and CDR2 FYNNEI. The CDR3 coding sequence is TGTGCCAGCAGGACTATAGGGGATACGCAGTATTTT. Translated, it gives CASRTIGDTQYF.

The V call is TRBV9, the J call TRBJ1-2; D unresolved. With 4 bases removed from V and 0 bases from J, the gap between germline ends came to 10 bases. The germline gives CDR1 SGDLS, CDR2 YYNGEE. The CDR3 length is 14 residues. CDR3 DNA: TGTGCCAGCAGCCCAGAAGGTTCTAACTATGGCTACACCTTC. Translated: CASSPEGSNYGYTF. Complete variable domain (other parts from reference TRBV9 and TRBJ1-2): DSGVTQTPKHLITATGQRVTLRCSPRSGDLSVYWYQQSLDQGLQFLIQYYNGEERAKGNILERFSAQQFPDLHSELNLSSLELGDSALYFCASSPEGSNYGYTFGSGTRLTVV.

This clonotype was recorded many times. The CDR3 protein is CASSYTGNVQETQYF. DNA of the CDR3: TGCGCCAGCAGCTATACAGGTAACGTGCAAGAGACCCAGTACTTC. The rearrangement uses TRBV4-1 and TRBJ2-5; possibly TRBD1 for D (5 bases). The V end was cut by 5 bases, the J end by 2 bases, with 15 bases between. The CDR3 has 15 residues. Germline-derived CDR1 and CDR2 are MGHRA and YSYEKL.

Of note for this clonotype: The junction and the germline gene differ at one end; a read error may be behind it. The V gene is TRBV4-3, the J gene TRBJ1-1; no definite D call. CDR3 length equals 15 residues. The germline V gene has CDR1 LGHNA and CDR2 YSLEER. DNA for the CDR3: TGCGCCAACAGCCAAGATCGCGATCTGAACACTGAAGCTTTCTTT. Protein: CANSQDRDLNTEAFF.

This clonotype was found many times. The V gene is TRBV5-1, the J gene TRBJ1-1, with D hard to call. V was shortened by 3 bases and J by 2 bases, with 11 bases between the two germline ends. The CDR3 covers 14 residues. Germline lookup yields CDR1 SGHRS and CDR2 YFSETQ. CDR3 sequence: CASSWQGLNTEAFF. The DNA of the CDR3 is TGCGCCAGCAGCTGGCAAGGCCTTAACACTGAAGCTTTCTTT.

The rearrangement links TRBV5-6 to TRBJ2-5; D possibly matches TRBD1 or TRBD2 (5 bases each). Looked up from germline, CDR1 is SGHDT and CDR2 is YYEEEE. V dropped 2 bases and J dropped 5 bases, with 13 bases sitting between them. This CDR3 spans 14 amino acids. CDR3 loop: CASSFSGPGETQYF. CDR3 coding DNA: TGTGCCAGCAGCTTTTCGGGGCCAGGGGAGACCCAGTACTTC.

The rearrangement links TRBV5-4 to TRBJ1-5, with 8 bases aligning to TRBD1. Germline V lookup: CDR1 SGHNT, CDR2 YYREEE (reference sequence). Trimming at V came to 2 bases and at J to 3 bases, leaving 13 bases not matched to a gene. This CDR3 is 18 amino acids long. The CDR3 DNA sequence: TGTGCCAGCAGCTTCGGCTTGCAGGGGGCCAACTACAATCAGCCCCAGCATTTT. This sequence encodes CASSFGLQGANYNQPQHF.

For this clonotype: The junction and the germline gene differ at one end; a read error may be behind it. The chain employs TRBV5-5 and TRBJ2-5; the match to TRBD2 covers 10 bases. Looked up from germline, CDR1 is SGHKS and CDR2 is YYEKEE (reference sequence). The CDR3 contains 17 residues. CDR3 amino acids: CASGPGLARGHQETQYF. CDR3 nucleotide sequence: TGCGCCAGCGGCCCGGGACTAGCGAGGGGGCACCAAGAGACCCAGTACTTC.

This rearrangement joins TRBV5-6 to TRBJ1-4; D possibly corresponds to TRBD1 (6 bases). There are 15 residues in the CDR3. Germline lookup yields CDR1 SGHDT and CDR2 YYEEEE. Trimming took off 3 bases at V and 5 bases at J, with 14 bases between the two ends. CDR3 nucleotides: TGTGCCAGCAGCTCCTTTGGGGGCATAAATGAAAAACTGTTTTTT. Translating it yields CASSSFGGINEKLFF. The variable domain in full, completed from reference TRBV5-6 and TRBJ1-4, reads DAGVTQSPTHLIKTRGQQVTLRCSPKSGHDTVSWYQQALGQGPQFIFQYYEEEERQRGNFPDRFSGHQFPNYSSELNVNALLLGDSALYLCASSSFGGINEKLFFGSGTQLSVL.

The chain links TRBV12-3 or TRBV12-4 to TRBJ2-5; tentatively, D is TRBD1 (6 bases). With 7 bases removed from V and 7 bases from J, the gap between germline ends came to 16 bases. There are 13 residues in the CDR3. CDR3 region: CASTTGLGGTQYF. DNA of the CDR3: TGTGCCAGCACCACGGGTCTAGGGGGGACCCAGTACTTC.

Points on this clonotype: The CDR3 does not close with the conserved phenylalanine or tryptophan, likely indicating a read error. CDR3 in DNA: TGCAGCGTTGACCCTCGAGAGACCCAGTACTCC. Its protein is CSVDPRETQYS. The chain joins TRBV29-1 to TRBJ2-5; D is uncertain. The CDR3 runs to 11 residues. Germline-derived CDR1 and CDR2 are SQVTM and ANQGSEA. V was trimmed by 3 bases and J by 4 bases, leaving 6 bases between them.

At least ten counts were recorded for this clonotype. The chain joins TRBV19 to TRBJ1-1, with D unclear. The V gene's germline CDR1 is LNHDA and CDR2 SQIVND (reference sequence). Trimming removed 5 bases at V and 1 base at J, with 11 bases between. CDR3 length: 14 amino acids. CDR3 protein: CASSAPQANTEAFF. DNA for the CDR3: TGTGCCAGTAGTGCACCCCAGGCGAACACTGAAGCTTTCTTT.

This clonotype was observed many times. In nucleotides, the CDR3 is TGTGCCAGTAGCTCCGTCACCGGAGTTCTCTCCTACGAGCAGTACTTC. It yields the protein CASSSVTGVLSYEQYF. This sequence joins TRBV19 and TRBJ2-7; D is unresolved. This CDR3 has 16 amino acids. Trimming shortened V by 6 bases and J by 0 bases, and 18 bases separated the two germline ends. Germline assignment: CDR1 LNHDA and CDR2 SQIVND (reference sequence).